A single sample is the source of the 20 T cell receptor beta chains below, sequenced in a study of T cell responses to AZD1222 COVID-19 vaccine. TCRdb keeps only in-frame clones here, not all; method: immunoSEQ multiplex PCR. The sample lists approximately 190,000 clones, 94% occurring once. Sample: peripheral blood, taken on day 0 of AZD1222 vaccination. The receptors shown here come from an adult in good health.

The V and J genes are TRBV11-3 and TRBJ2-7; D is uncertain. There are 13 residues in the CDR3. V lost 2 bases, J lost 0 bases, and 5 bases lay in between. Germline V gene sequence: CDR1 SGHNT, CDR2 YENEEA. Here the CDR3 DNA reads TGTGCCAGCAGCTTACCGGGCTCCTACGAGCAGTACTTC. Its protein is CASSLPGSYEQYF.

This chain connects TRBV5-1 to TRBJ2-3; 15 nucleotides agree with TRBD2. Germline CDR1 is SGHRS and CDR2 is YFSETQ. The CDR3 is made up of 16 amino acids. V was clipped by 3 bases and J by 7 bases; unmatched bases: 6. Here the CDR3 reads CASSSDGLAGGYTQYF. For the CDR3, the DNA is TGCGCCAGCAGCTCGGACGGACTAGCGGGAGGGTATACGCAGTATTTT.

V is TRBV15 and J is TRBJ2-2; D possibly corresponds to TRBD2 (5 bases). Trimming cost V 2 bases and J 7 bases, with 17 bases left between them. The germline gives CDR1 LNHNV, CDR2 YYDKDF (reference sequence). The CDR3 length is 16 residues. The CDR3 sequence: CATSRNRTPRDGELFF. The CDR3 DNA is TGTGCCACCAGCAGAAATCGGACTCCGAGGGACGGGGAGCTGTTTTTT.

The DNA of the CDR3 is TGTGCCAGCAGCGTAGAACAGGGGAGCTCCTACGAGCAGTACTTC. Protein sequence: CASSVEQGSSYEQYF. The chain links TRBV9 to TRBJ2-7, with 7 bases that match TRBD1. The CDR3 is made up of 15 amino acids. J lost 0 bases, V lost 0 bases, and 3 bases had no gene match. Germline-derived CDR1 and CDR2 are SGDLS and YYNGEE.

The V and J genes are TRBV18 and TRBJ1-6; D not resolved. The CDR3 spans 12 residues. Germline-derived CDR1 and CDR2 are KGHSH and LQKENI. The V and J ends lost 0 bases and 10 bases respectively, with 4 bases between them. The CDR3 protein is CASSPPDSPLHF. As DNA, the CDR3 is TGTGCCAGCTCACCACCTGACTCACCCCTCCACTTT.

CDR3 in DNA: TGTGCCAGCAGCCGGACAGGGGTCGATCAGCCCCAGCATTTT. It is translated as CASSRTGVDQPQHF. The V call is TRBV9, the J call TRBJ1-5, with 9 bases fitting TRBD1. The germline V gene encodes CDR1 SGDLS and CDR2 YYNGEE. V shed 4 bases and J 5 bases; nucleotides not matched to a gene: 4. This CDR3 comprises 14 residues.

This clone appeared a single time. DNA of the CDR3: TGTGCCAGCAGTTTCCCTCGGACTAGCGGGGCCTACGAGCAGTACTTC. Protein: CASSFPRTSGAYEQYF. The J gene is TRBJ2-7, the V gene TRBV28; 12 bases are a match to TRBD2. The CDR3 covers 16 residues. With V trimmed by 3 bases and J by 2 bases, 5 bases remained unmatched. Germline CDR1 reads MDHEN; CDR2 reads SYDVKM.

The CDR3 DNA reads as TGTGCCAGCAAGGAGGGACAGGGTAACCAGCCCCAGCATTTT. This translates into CASKEGQGNQPQHF. The genes are TRBV28 and TRBJ1-5; 9 nucleotides match TRBD1. CDR1 is MDHEN and CDR2 is SYDVKM in the germline V gene. This CDR3 has 14 amino acids. J lost 7 bases, V lost 7 bases, and 8 bases had no gene match.

The J gene is TRBJ1-5, the V gene TRBV15; D remains ambiguous. The CDR3 spans 13 residues. CDR1 is LNHNV, CDR2 YYDKDF, per germline (reference sequence). Trimming left V 6 bases short and J 0 bases short, with 6 bases between. The CDR3 protein is CATSDDSNQPQHF. For the CDR3, the DNA is TGTGCCACCAGTGATGATAGCAATCAGCCCCAGCATTTT.

As concerns this clone: The identical CDR3 is also encoded by other nucleotide sequences in the sample. This rearrangement joins TRBV7-3 to TRBJ1-1; TRBD1 might be the D (5 bases). The CDR3 covers 14 residues. The V and J ends lost 3 bases and 3 bases respectively, with 11 bases between them. The germline V gene encodes CDR1 SGHTA and CDR2 FQGTGA. CDR3 sequence (DNA): TGTGCCAGCAGCTTGAGGGGACGGGACACTGAAGCTTTCTTT. Amino acid sequence: CASSLRGRDTEAFF. The whole variable domain, remainder taken from reference TRBV7-3 and TRBJ1-1, is GAGVSQTPSNKVTEKGKYVELRCDPISGHTALYWYRQSLGQGPEFLIYFQGTGAADDSGLPNDRFFAVRPEGSVSTLKIQRTERGDSAVYLCASSLRGRDTEAFFGQGTRLTVV.

The rearrangement joins TRBV5-1 to TRBJ2-2; 7 bases are a match to TRBD2. This CDR3 comprises 15 residues. Trimming took 0 bases from V and 3 from J; bases not matched to a gene: 2. Germline V gives CDR1 SGHRS, CDR2 YFSETQ. The CDR3 loop is CASSLAGGYTGELFF. Written as DNA, the CDR3 is TGCGCCAGCAGCTTGGCGGGAGGATACACCGGGGAGCTGTTTTTT.

The chain uses TRBV27 and TRBJ2-5; a weak D match, TRBD1 (6 bases). The CDR3 runs to 14 residues. Germline values: CDR1 MNHEY, CDR2 SMNVEV (reference sequence). Trimming left V 3 bases short and J 5 bases short, with 13 bases between. For the CDR3, the DNA is TGTGCCAGCAGTTTGGGCGGACAGCGGGAGACCCAGTACTTC. This translates into CASSLGGQRETQYF.

The chain couples TRBV9 to TRBJ1-2; D unclear. The germline V and J ends were trimmed by 0 bases and 2 bases, with 17 bases remaining between them. Germline-derived CDR1 and CDR2 are SGDLS and YYNGEE. The CDR3 runs to 17 residues. The CDR3 reads CASSVGVPLRGNYGYTF. CDR3 coding DNA: TGTGCCAGCAGCGTAGGGGTCCCCCTGAGAGGGAACTATGGCTACACCTTC.

The J gene is TRBJ2-1, the V gene TRBV6-1, with D perhaps given as TRBD1 or TRBD2 (5 bases each). The CDR3 contains 15 residues. V gave up 3 bases and J gave up 3 bases, with 12 bases separating them. Germline V gives CDR1 MNHNS, CDR2 SASEGT. The chain's CDR3 is CASSEFWGFYNEQFF. CDR3 in DNA: TGTGCCAGCAGTGAGTTTTGGGGGTTCTACAATGAGCAGTTCTTC.

The gene calls are TRBV7-8 and TRBJ2-3; D gene ambiguous. Germline CDR1 is SGHVS and CDR2 is FQNEAQ. This CDR3 has 11 residues. The V end was cut by 7 bases, the J end by 0 bases, with 2 bases between. The DNA of the CDR3 is TGTGCCAGCACGAGCACAGATACGCAGTATTTT. Its protein is CASTSTDTQYF.

The chain couples TRBV5-5 to TRBJ2-3; 8 nucleotides align to TRBD1. The junction had 8 bases not matched to a gene; V was cut back by 4 bases and J by 1 base. The V gene's germline CDR1 is SGHKS and CDR2 YYEKEE (reference sequence). The CDR3 consists of 16 residues. The CDR3 loop reads CASSARQGPRTDTQYF. CDR3 DNA: TGTGCCAGCAGCGCTAGACAGGGGCCCCGCACAGATACGCAGTATTTT. Full variable domain (remainder filled in from reference TRBV5-5 and TRBJ2-3): DAGVTQSPTHLIKTRGQQVTLRCSPISGHKSVSWYQQVLGQGPQFIFQYYEKEERGRGNFPDRFSARQFPNYSSELNVNALLLGDSALYLCASSARQGPRTDTQYFGPGTRLTVL.

The J gene is TRBJ2-3, the V gene TRBV9; possibly TRBD1 or TRBD2 for D (5 bases each). CDR1 and CDR2 (germline): SGDLS, YYNGEE. Trimming took 4 bases from V and 4 from J, leaving 16 bases between them. The CDR3 sequence is 15 residues long. CDR3: CASSRDPGIPDTQYF. The CDR3 nucleotides are TGTGCCAGCAGCCGGGACCCAGGTATCCCAGATACGCAGTATTTT.

V and J are TRBV25-1 and TRBJ1-2, with a weak D call TRBD1 (6 bases). The germline V gene has CDR1 MGHDK and CDR2 SYGVNS. The CDR3 is made up of 15 amino acids. V was cut by 4 bases and J by 4 bases, with 16 bases left in between. The DNA for the CDR3 is TGTGCCAGCAGTGCTCGGGACAACCTTCTCTATGGCTACACCTTC. Its translation is CASSARDNLLYGYTF.

The chain combines TRBV19 with TRBJ2-3, with a weak D call TRBD2 (6 bases). V lost 3 bases to trimming and J lost 1 base, with 11 bases between them. CDR3 size: 15 residues. The germline V gene has CDR1 LNHDA and CDR2 SQIVND (reference sequence). CDR3 nucleotides: TGTGCCAGTAGTATGGCGGGAAGGGGCACAGATACGCAGTATTTT. Translating it yields CASSMAGRGTDTQYF.

The chain recombines TRBV6-6 with TRBJ2-2; 9 bases fit TRBD1. The CDR3 consists of 14 residues. Germline V gene data show CDR1 as MNHNY and CDR2 as SVGAGI (reference sequence). V shed 5 bases, J shed 8 bases, and the junction held 6 bases outside the gene matches. Here the CDR3 reads CASSNTGGRGELFF. For the CDR3, the DNA is TGTGCCAGCAGTAATACAGGGGGCCGGGGGGAGCTGTTTTTT.